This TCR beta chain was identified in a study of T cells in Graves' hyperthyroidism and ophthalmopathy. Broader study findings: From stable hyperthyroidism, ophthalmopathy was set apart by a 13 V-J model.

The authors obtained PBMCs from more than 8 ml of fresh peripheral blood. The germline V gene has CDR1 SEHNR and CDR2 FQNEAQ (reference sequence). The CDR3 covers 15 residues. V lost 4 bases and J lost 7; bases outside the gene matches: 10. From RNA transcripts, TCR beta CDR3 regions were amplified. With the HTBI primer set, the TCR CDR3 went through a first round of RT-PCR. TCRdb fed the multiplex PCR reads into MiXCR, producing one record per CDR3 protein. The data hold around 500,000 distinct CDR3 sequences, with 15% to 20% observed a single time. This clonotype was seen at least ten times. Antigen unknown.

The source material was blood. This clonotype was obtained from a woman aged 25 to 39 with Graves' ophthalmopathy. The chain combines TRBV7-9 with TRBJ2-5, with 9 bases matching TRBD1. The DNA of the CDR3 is TGTGCCAGCAGCTCTACTGTACAGGGGGCCGGGACCCAGTACTTC. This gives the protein CASSSTVQGAGTQYF.